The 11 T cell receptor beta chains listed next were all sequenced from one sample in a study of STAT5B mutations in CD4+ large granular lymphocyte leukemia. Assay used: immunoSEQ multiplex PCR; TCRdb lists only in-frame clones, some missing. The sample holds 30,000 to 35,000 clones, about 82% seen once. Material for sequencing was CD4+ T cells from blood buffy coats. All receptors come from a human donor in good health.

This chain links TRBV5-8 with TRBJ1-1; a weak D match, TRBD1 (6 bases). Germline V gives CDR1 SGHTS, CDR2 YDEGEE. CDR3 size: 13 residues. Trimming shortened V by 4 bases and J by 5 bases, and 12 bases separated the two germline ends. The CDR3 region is CASSRLGGTEAFF. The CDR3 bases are TGTGCCAGCAGCCGACTAGGGGGGACTGAAGCTTTCTTT.

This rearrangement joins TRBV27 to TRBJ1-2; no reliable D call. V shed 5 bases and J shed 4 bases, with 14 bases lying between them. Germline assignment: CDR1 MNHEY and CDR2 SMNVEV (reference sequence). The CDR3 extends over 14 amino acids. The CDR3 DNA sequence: TGTGCCAGCAGTCCCGACTCTAGGCGCTATGGCTACACCTTC. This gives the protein CASSPDSRRYGYTF.

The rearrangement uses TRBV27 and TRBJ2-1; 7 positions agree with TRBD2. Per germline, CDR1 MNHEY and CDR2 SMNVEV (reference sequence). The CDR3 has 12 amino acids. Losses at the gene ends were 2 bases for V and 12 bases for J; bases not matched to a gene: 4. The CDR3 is CASSLEAGTQFF. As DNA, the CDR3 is TGTGCCAGCAGTTTAGAAGCGGGGACGCAGTTCTTC.

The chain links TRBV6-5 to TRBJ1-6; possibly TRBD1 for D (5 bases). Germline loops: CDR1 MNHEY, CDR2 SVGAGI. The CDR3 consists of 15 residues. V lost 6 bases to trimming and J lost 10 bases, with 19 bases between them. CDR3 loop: CASSRSGTMGSPLHF. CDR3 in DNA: TGTGCCAGCAGCAGGTCCGGGACGATGGGCTCACCCCTCCACTTT.

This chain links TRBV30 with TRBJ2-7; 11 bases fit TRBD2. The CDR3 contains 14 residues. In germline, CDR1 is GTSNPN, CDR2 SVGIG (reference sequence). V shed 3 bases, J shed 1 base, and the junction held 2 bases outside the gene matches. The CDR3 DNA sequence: TGTGCCTGGAGCATAGCGGGAGGGTCCTACGAGCAGTACTTC. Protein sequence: CAWSIAGGSYEQYF.

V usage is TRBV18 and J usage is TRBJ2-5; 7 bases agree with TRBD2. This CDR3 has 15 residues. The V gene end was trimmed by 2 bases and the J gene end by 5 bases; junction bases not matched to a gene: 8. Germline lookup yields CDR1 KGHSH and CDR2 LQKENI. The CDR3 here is CASSPTSGEGETQYF. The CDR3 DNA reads TGTGCCAGCTCACCAACCAGCGGGGAGGGGGAGACCCAGTACTTC.

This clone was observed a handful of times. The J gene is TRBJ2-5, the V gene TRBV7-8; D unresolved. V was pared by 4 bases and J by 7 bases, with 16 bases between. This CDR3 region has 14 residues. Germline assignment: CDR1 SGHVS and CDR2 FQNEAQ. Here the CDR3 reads CASSSLSVNGTQYF. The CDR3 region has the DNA TGTGCCAGCAGCTCCCTGTCGGTGAACGGGACCCAGTACTTC. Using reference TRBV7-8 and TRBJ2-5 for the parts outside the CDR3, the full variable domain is GAGVSQSPRYKVAKRGQDVALRCDPISGHVSLFWYQQALGQGPEFLTYFQNEAQLDKSGLPSDRFFAERPEGSVSTLKIQRTQQEDSAVYLCASSSLSVNGTQYFGPGTRLLVL.

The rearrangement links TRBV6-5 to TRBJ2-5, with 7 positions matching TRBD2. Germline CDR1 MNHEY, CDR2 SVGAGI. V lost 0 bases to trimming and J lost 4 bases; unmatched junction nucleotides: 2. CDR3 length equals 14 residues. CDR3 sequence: CASSYSPGGETQYF. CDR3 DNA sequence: TGTGCCAGCAGTTACTCGCCGGGGGGAGAGACCCAGTACTTC.

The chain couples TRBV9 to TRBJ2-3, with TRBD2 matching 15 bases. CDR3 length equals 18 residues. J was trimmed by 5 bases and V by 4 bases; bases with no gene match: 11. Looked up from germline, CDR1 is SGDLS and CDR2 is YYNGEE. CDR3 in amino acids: CASSPQIGLAGGIDTQYF. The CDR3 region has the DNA TGTGCCAGCAGCCCCCAAATCGGACTAGCGGGAGGGATAGATACGCAGTATTTT.

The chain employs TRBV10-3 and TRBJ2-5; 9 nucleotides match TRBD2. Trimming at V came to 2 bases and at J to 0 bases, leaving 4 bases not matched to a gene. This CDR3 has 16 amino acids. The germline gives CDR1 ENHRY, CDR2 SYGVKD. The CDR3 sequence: CAISEGASGNQETQYF. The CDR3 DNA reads TGTGCCATCAGTGAGGGAGCTAGCGGGAACCAAGAGACCCAGTACTTC.

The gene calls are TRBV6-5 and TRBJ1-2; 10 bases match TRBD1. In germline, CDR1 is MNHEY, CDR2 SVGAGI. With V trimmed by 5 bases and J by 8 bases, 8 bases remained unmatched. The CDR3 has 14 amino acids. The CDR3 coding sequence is TGTGCCAGCAGTACCGGGACAGGGGCGGGGGGCTACACCTTC. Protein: CASSTGTGAGGYTF.